This entry describes one TCR beta chain. Its antigen is undetermined. Germline V gene lookup returns CDR1 MNHGY and CDR2 SAAAGT. V lost 5 bases to trimming and J lost 0 bases, with 14 bases between them. The CDR3 loop spans 15 amino acids. The repertoire was sequenced with immunoSEQ multiplex PCR; TCRdb's copy has only in-frame clones and lacks some. The sample includes 300 or so clones, roughly 75% of them seen just once. This record belongs to a study of primary melanoma T cells and metastatic recurrence. Study findings and constraints: The tumor T-cell fraction reportedly predicted progression-free survival independently of thickness, ulceration, mitotic rate and age. T-cell fraction reportedly outperformed other histopathological variables added to thickness.

Primary melanoma in these patients was surgically resected but could recur metastatically. Material: melanoma tumor tissue. This clonotype was obtained from a human donor with melanoma. V gene TRBV6-8 combines with J gene TRBJ2-7, with D possibly being TRBD2 (6 bases). CDR3 nucleotide sequence: TGTGCCAGCAGTGCCGAGCGGGCTAGCTCCTACGAGCAGTACTTC. This sequence encodes CASSAERASSYEQYF.